This T cell receptor beta chain is drawn from a study of blood T cells in healthy people across ages (dated by TCRdb to the mid-2010s). Regarding the research as a whole: Template switching captured roughly one uniquely barcoded TCR beta cDNA molecule per two T cells in model experiments. For two donors (one aged 18 to 30 and one aged 80 or older), the study analyzed two additional independent replicas of 1 million unique cDNA reads from the same blood draw. Four age groups were formed from the donors: young (average 16 years), middle-aged (roughly 38), aged (roughly 59) and long-lived (about 80). Using deep sequencing normalized with unique cDNA molecular identifiers, the study measured how TCR beta repertoire diversity changes with age. To avoid experimental bias, donors of different ages were distributed randomly across sequencing lanes.

A note on this clonotype: Its antigen has not been determined. Per-base quality was not reported, and no clone a single base away is much larger than it.

Receptor libraries were prepared by 5' RACE. TCRdb lists the instrument as Illumina HiSeq 2500. A second about 6 to 11 cycle PCR used a sample-barcoded 5' primer and a J-beta primer mix. A unique molecular identifier was introduced onto each TCR beta cDNA molecule by a template-switch 5' adaptor carrying 12 random nucleotides. Each sample yielded at least 2.5 million CDR3-containing paired-end reads. First-strand cDNA synthesis was performed from all RNA using the Mint cDNA synthesis kit, with priming by a TRBC-specific oligonucleotide. All cDNA was treated with uracil-DNA glycosylase and then went through a first 18-cycle PCR with the universal primers M1SS and BC2_uni_R. Processing in the source paper ran as follows. Each sample was normalized by randomly selecting 1 million high-quality reads, each carrying a distinct molecular identifier. Instead of being binned into consensus sequences, reads that shared molecular identifiers were thrown out. MiTCR, run with a Q25 quality threshold and the strictest error-elimination algorithm, handled CDR3 identification, clonotype clustering and error correction. A nonparametric unseen species model with Euler transformation was used to estimate a lower bound on total TCR beta diversity. TCRdb itself trimmed the public reads at Q25 with fastp, ran MiXCR and retained productive beta chains. All rows with the same CDR3 protein become a single entry with the most common DNA and genes. TCRdb, not the original authors, processed these V and J calls. The sample profile shows about 1.8 million distinct CDR3 sequences; around 50% of them were found once. The ten largest clonotypes hold over 2% of the sample.

Points the paper makes about the study in general: The percentage of naive T cells measured by flow cytometry correlated strongly with observed TCR beta diversity. Compared with the aged group, the long-lived group had more naive CD4+ T cells, fewer expanded clones and increased TCR diversity, a pattern suggesting age selection. As age increased, observed TCR beta diversity per million T cells dropped in a roughly linear way, and a significant reduction was already evident by age 40. Because profiling used bulk unsorted PBMCs, naive and antigen-experienced compartments could not be compared conclusively. Because donor CMV infection status was unknown, age-related changes in expanded clonotypes were potentially confounded. Estimates of total diversity based on one million sequenced T cells were considered lower bounds and underestimates.

The donors were roughly 38 Caucasian individuals from Russia, aged roughly 6 to 90 years, who were systemically healthy. Each donor gave ten milliliters of peripheral blood, collected into EDTA-treated Vacutainer tubes. Ficoll-Paque density-gradient centrifugation was used to isolate PBMCs, with at least 7 million obtained per sample. Trizol reagent was used to extract total RNA from PBMCs, with at least 6 micrograms per sample. For every donor, flow cytometry on a PBMC aliquot measured the percentage of naive CD45RAhigh/CD27high T cells. This TCR was recovered from a woman between 35 and 50 years old in good health. The material sequenced was blood.

The nucleotide sequence reads as follows: TGCGCCAGCAGCTTGGGAGCGGGGGTCTCCTACGAGCAGTACTTC. It encodes CASSLGAGVSYEQYF. Here the chain combines TRBV5-1 and TRBJ2-7; TRBD2 aligns with 8 central bases. The germline V gene encodes CDR1 SGHRS and CDR2 YFSETQ. Reading from cysteine to phenylalanine, the CDR3 counts 15 amino acids. The CDR3 DNA has 45 bases and is translated from base 1. The V end gives up 0 bases and the J end 0 bases, leaving 2 bases in the junction not matched to a gene.